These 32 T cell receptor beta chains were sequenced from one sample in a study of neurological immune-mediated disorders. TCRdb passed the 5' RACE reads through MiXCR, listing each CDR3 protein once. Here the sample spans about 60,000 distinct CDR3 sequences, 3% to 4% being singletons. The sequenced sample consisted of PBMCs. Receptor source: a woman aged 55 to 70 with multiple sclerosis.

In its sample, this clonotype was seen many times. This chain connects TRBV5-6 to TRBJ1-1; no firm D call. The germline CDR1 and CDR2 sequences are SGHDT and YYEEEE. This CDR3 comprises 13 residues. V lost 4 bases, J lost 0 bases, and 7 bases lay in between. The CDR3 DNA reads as TGTGCCAGCAGCCTCATAGTGAACACTGAAGCTTTCTTT. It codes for CASSLIVNTEAFF.

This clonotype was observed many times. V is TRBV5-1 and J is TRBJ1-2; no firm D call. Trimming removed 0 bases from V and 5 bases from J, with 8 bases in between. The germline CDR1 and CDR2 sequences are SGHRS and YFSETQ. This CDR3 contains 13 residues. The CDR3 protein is CASSLGQKYGYTF. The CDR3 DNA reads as TGCGCCAGCAGCTTGGGGCAGAAATATGGCTACACCTTC.

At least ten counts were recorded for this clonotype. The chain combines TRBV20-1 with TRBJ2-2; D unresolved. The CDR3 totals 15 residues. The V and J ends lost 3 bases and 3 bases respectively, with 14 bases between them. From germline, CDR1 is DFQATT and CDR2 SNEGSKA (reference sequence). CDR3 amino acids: CSARALSLDTGELFF. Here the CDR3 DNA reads TGCAGTGCTAGGGCCCTAAGTCTCGACACCGGGGAGCTGTTTTTT.

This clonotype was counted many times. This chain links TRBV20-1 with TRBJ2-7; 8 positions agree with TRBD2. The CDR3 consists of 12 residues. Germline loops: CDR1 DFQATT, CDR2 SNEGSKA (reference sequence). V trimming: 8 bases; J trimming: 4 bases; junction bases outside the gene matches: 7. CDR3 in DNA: TGCAGTATTAAGCGGGGGCCTTACGAGCAGTACTTC. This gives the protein CSIKRGPYEQYF.

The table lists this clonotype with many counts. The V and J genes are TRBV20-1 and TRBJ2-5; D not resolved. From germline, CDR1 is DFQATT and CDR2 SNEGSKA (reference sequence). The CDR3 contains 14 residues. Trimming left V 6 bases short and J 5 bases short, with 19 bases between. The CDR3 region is CSADARTAPETQYF. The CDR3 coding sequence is TGCAGTGCCGATGCTAGGACCGCCCCGGAGACCCAGTACTTC.

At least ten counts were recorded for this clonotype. The CDR3 is CASSSNSNQPQHF. The CDR3 DNA reads TGTGCCAGCAGTAGTAATAGCAATCAGCCCCAGCATTTT. This sequence joins TRBV27 and TRBJ1-5; D unclear. The CDR3 contains 13 residues. Trimming shortened V by 5 bases and J by 0 bases, and 5 bases separated the two germline ends. Germline CDR1 is MNHEY and CDR2 is SMNVEV (reference sequence).

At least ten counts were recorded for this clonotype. The CDR3, as DNA: TGTGCCAGCAGCCCCACTGGGACATTCTCCTACGAGCAGTACTTC. Translating gives CASSPTGTFSYEQYF. This chain uses TRBV3-1 with TRBJ2-7, with D tentatively TRBD1 (6 bases). This CDR3 is built from 15 residues. Deletions cut 4 bases from V and 0 bases from J, with 13 bases between. Germline V CDR1 and CDR2: LGHDT, YNNKEL (reference sequence).

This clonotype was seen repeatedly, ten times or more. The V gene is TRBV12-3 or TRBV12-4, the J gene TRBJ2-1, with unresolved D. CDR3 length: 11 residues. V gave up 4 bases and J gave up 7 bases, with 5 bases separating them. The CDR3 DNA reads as TGTGCCAGCAGTTACCGGAATGAGCAGTTCTTC. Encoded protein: CASSYRNEQFF.

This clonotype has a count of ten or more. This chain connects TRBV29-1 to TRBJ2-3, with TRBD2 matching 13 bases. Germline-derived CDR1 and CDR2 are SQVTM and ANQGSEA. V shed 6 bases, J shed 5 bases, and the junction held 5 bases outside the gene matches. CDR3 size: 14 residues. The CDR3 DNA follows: TGCAGCGTCGGACTAGCGGGAGTTGTAGATACGCAGTATTTT. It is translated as CSVGLAGVVDTQYF.

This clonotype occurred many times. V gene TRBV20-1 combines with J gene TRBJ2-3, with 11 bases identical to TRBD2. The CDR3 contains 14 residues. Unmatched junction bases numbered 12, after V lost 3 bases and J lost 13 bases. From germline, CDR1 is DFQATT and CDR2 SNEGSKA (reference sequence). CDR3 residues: CSASLGLAGGKKYF. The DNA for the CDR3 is TGCAGTGCTAGTTTAGGTCTAGCGGGGGGAAAGAAGTATTTT.

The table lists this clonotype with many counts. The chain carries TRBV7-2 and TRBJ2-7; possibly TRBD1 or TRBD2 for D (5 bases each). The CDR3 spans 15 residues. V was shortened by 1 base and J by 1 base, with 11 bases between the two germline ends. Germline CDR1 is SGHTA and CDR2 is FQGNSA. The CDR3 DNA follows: TGTGCCAGCAGCTTAGATGGGACCCCATCCTACGAGCAGTACTTC. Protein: CASSLDGTPSYEQYF. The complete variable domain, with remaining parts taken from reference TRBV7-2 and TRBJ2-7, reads GAGVSQSPSNKVTEKGKDVELRCDPISGHTALYWYRQSLGQGLEFLIYFQGNSAPDKSGLPSDRFSAERTGGSVSTLTIQRTQQEDSAVYLCASSLDGTPSYEQYFGPGTRLTVT.

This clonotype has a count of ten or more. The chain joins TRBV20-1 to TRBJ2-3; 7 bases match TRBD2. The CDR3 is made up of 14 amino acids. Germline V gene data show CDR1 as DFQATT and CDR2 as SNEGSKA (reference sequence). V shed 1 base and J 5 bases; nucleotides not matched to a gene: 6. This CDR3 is CSARVGRGGDTQYF. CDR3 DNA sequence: TGCAGTGCTAGAGTTGGGAGGGGAGGAGATACGCAGTATTTT.

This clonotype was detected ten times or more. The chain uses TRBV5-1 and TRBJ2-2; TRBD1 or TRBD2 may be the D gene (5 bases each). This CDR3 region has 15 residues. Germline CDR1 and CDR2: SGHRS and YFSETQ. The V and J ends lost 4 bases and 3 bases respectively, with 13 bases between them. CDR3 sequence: CASSGGSGYTGELFF. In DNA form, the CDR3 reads TGCGCCAGCAGCGGGGGATCAGGATACACCGGGGAGCTGTTTTTT.

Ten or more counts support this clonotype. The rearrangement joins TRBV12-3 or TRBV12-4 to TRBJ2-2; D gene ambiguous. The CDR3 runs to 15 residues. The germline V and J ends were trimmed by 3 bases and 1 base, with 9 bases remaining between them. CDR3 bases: TGTGCCAGCAGTTTTGGAGCAGGGAACACCGGGGAGCTGTTTTTT. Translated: CASSFGAGNTGELFF.

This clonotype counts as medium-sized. As DNA, the CDR3 is TGTGCCAGCAGCCCTCAGGGGGCAGGAAAGACCCAGTACTTC. This sequence encodes CASSPQGAGKTQYF. This chain links TRBV3-1 with TRBJ2-5, with 8 nucleotides matching TRBD1. The V gene's germline CDR1 is LGHDT and CDR2 YNNKEL (reference sequence). This CDR3 spans 14 amino acids. The V and J ends lost 4 bases and 6 bases, in that order; junction bases with no gene match: 7.

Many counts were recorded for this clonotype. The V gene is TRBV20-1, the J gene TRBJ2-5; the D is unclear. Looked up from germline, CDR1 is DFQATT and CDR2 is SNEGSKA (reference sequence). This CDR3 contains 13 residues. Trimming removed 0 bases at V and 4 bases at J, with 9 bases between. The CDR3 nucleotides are TGCAGTGCTAGAGACAACCTGGGAGAGACCCAGTACTTC. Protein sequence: CSARDNLGETQYF.

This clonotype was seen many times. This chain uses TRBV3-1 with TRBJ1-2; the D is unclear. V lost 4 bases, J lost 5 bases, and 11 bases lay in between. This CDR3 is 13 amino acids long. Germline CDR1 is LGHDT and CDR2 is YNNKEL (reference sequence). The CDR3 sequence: CASSPRSGYGYTF. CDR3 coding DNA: TGTGCCAGCAGCCCCCGGTCAGGTTATGGCTACACCTTC.

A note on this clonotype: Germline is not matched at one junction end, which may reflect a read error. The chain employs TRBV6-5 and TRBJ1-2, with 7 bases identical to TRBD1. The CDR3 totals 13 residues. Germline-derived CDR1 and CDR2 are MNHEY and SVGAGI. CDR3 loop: CASRRGQAGGYTF. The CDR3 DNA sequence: TGTGCCAGCAGACGCGGACAGGCGGGTGGCTACACATTC.

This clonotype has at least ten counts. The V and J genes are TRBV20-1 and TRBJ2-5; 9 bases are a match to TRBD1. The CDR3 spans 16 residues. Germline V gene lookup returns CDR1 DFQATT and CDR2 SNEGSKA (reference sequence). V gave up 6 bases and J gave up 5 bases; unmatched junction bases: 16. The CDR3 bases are TGCAGTGCGGCCGGGACAGGGTATCGTATTACGGAGACCCAGTACTTC. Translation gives CSAAGTGYRITETQYF.

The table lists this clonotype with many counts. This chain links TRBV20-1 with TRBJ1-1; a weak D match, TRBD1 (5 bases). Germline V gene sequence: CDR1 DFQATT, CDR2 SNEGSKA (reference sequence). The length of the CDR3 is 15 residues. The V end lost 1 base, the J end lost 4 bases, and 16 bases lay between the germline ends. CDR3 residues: CSARGDGGLATEAFF. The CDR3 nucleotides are TGCAGTGCTAGAGGAGACGGGGGTTTGGCCACTGAAGCTTTCTTT.

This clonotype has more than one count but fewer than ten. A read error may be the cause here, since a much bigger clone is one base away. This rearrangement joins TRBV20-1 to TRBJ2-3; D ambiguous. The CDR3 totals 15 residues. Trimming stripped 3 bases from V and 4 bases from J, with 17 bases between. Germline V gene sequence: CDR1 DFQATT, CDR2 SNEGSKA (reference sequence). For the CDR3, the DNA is TGCAGTGCTAGCCCACAAAAACCCTCCGCAGATACGCAGTATTTT. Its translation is CSASPQKPSADTQYF.

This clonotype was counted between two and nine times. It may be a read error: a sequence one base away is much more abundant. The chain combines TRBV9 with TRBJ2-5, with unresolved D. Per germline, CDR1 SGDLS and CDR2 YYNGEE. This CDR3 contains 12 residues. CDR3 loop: CDSSVGGETQYF. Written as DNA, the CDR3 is TGTGACAGCAGCGTAGGCGGAGAGACCCAGTACTTC.

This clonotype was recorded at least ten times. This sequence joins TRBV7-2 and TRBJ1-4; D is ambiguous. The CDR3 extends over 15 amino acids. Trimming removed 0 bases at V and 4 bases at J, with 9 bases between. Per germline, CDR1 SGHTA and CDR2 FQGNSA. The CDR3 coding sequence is TGTGCCAGCAGCTTAGCGCAGACCCGTAATGAAAAACTGTTTTTT. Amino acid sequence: CASSLAQTRNEKLFF.

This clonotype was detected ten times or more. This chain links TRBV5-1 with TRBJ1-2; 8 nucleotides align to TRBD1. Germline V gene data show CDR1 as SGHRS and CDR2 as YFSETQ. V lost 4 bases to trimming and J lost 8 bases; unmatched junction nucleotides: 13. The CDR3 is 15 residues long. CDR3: CASSPGQGIGGGYTF. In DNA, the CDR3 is TGCGCCAGCAGCCCCGGACAGGGTATCGGTGGAGGCTACACCTTC. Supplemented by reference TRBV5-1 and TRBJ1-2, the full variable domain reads KAGVTQTPRYLIKTRGQQVTLSCSPISGHRSVSWYQQTPGQGLQFLFEYFSETQRNKGNFPGRFSGRQFSNSRSEMNVSTLELGDSALYLCASSPGQGIGGGYTFGSGTRLTVV.

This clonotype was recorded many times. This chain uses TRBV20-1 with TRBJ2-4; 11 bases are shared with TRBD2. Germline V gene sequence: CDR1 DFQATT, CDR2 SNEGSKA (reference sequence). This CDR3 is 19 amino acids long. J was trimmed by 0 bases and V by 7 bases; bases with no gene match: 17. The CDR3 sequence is CSVGSGRAGAALAKNIQYF. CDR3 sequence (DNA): TGCAGTGTCGGTAGCGGGAGGGCCGGAGCCGCTTTAGCCAAAAACATTCAGTACTTC.

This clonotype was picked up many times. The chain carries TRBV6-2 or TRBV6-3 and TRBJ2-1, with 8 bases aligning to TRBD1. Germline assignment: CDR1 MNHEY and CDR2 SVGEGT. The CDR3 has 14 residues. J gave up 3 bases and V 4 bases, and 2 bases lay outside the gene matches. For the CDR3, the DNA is TGTGCCAGCAGTTGGGACAGGTTCTACAATGAGCAGTTCTTC. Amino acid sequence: CASSWDRFYNEQFF.

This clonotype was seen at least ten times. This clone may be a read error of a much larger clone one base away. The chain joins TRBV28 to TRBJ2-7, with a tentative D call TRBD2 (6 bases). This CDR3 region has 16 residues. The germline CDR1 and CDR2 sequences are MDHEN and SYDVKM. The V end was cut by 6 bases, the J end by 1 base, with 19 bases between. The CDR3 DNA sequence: TGTGCCAGCAGCCCCGGGGCGGGAAAGAAGTCCTACGAGCAGTACTTC. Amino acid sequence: CASSPGAGKKSYEQYF.

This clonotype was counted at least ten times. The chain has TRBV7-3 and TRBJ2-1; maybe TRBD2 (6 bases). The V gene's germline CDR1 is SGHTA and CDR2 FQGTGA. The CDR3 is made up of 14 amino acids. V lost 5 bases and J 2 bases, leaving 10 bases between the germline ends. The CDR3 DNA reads TGTGCCAGCAGCCAGGGACTCGCCTACAATGAGCAGTTCTTC. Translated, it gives CASSQGLAYNEQFF. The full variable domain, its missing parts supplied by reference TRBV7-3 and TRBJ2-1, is GAGVSQTPSNKVTEKGKYVELRCDPISGHTALYWYRQSLGQGPEFLIYFQGTGAADDSGLPNDRFFAVRPEGSVSTLKIQRTERGDSAVYLCASSQGLAYNEQFFGPGTRLTVL.

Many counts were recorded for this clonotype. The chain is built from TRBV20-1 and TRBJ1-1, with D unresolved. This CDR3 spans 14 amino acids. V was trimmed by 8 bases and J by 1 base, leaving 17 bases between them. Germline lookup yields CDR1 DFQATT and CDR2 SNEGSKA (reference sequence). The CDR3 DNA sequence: TGCAGTACCCCTCAAGTCCGGGGGAACACTGAAGCTTTCTTT. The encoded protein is CSTPQVRGNTEAFF.

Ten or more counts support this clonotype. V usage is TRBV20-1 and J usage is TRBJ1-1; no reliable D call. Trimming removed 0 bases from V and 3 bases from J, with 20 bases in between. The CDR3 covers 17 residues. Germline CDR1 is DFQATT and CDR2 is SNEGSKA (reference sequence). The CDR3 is CSARELGSSTTYTEAFF. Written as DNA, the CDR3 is TGCAGTGCTAGAGAGCTTGGCAGCTCTACTACCTACACTGAAGCTTTCTTT.

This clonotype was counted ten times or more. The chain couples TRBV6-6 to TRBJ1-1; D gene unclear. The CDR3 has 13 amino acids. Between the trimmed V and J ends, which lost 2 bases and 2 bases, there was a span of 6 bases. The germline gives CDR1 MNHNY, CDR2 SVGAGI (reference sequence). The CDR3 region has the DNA TGTGCCAGCAGTTACAGCAGTAACACTGAAGCTTTCTTT. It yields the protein CASSYSSNTEAFF.

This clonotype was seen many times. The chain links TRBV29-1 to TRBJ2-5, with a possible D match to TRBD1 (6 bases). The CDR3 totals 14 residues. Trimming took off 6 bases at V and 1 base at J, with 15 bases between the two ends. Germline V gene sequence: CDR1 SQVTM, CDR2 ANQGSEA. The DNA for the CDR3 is TGCAGCGTCCGACGGTGGGACATCCAAGAGACCCAGTACTTC. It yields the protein CSVRRWDIQETQYF.